The rows below give T cell receptor beta chains drawn from one sample of a study of beta chain features in type 1 diabetes. Libraries were prepared by immunoSEQ multiplex PCR; TCRdb keeps only in-frame clonotypes and omits some of them. The table records about 650,000 clones, roughly an eighth of them present only once. Specimen: naive CD4+ T cells from blood. Receptors originate from a man aged 30 to 45 with type 1 diabetes. Each CDR3 is given with its conserved first and last residue. A D gene is named only where the DNA matches it firmly. Expanded clones are given a class, and other clones once, few, many or no size at all.

V	size	J	D	CDR3	DNA
TRBV4-3	-	TRBJ2-1	-	CASSLATGAAERGGEQFF	TGCGCCAGCAGCCTAGCAACGGGTGCGGCGGAGCGAGGTGGTGAGCAGTTCTTC
TRBV4-3	few	TRBJ1-2	TRBD1	CASSHRQGAYGYTF	TGCGCCAGCAGCCACAGACAGGGGGCATATGGCTACACCTTC
TRBV5-6	-	TRBJ1-4	TRBD1	CASSPRTGVGEKLFF	TGTGCCAGCAGCCCCCGGACAGGGGTAGGCGAAAAACTGTTTTTT
TRBV9	-	TRBJ1-4	-	CASSVEGQRNEKLFF	TGTGCCAGCAGCGTCGAAGGACAGCGAAATGAAAAACTGTTTTTT
TRBV4-3	-	TRBJ1-2	-	CASSQRPRRGYGYTF	TGCGCCAGCAGCCAGAGACCGCGCCGAGGGTATGGCTACACCTTC
TRBV18	-	TRBJ2-2	-	CASSPNRNTGELFF	TGTGCCAGCTCACCGAACAGGAACACCGGGGAGCTGTTTTTT
TRBV14	few	TRBJ2-5	TRBD1	CASSPRTGQETQYF	TGTGCCAGCAGCCCTAGGACAGGACAAGAGACCCAGTACTTC
TRBV30	-	TRBJ1-2	-	CAWRPLGTSGGYTF	TGTGCCTGGAGACCACTCGGGACATCAGGGGGCTACACCTTC
TRBV5-4	-	TRBJ2-5	TRBD2	CASSRTSGAETQYF	TGTGCCAGCAGCCGGACTAGCGGGGCAGAGACCCAGTACTTC
TRBV10-3	few	TRBJ1-2	-	CAISEGIYGYTF	TGTGCCATCAGTGAAGGGATCTATGGCTACACCTTC
TRBV2	few	TRBJ2-7	-	CASSRSGEQYF	TGTGCCAGCAGCCGTTCGGGTGAGCAGTACTTC
TRBV4-3	few	TRBJ1-4	TRBD1	CASSRSQGAMNEKLFF	TGCGCCAGCAGCCGGAGTCAGGGGGCGATGAATGAAAAACTGTTTTTT
TRBV7-8	few	TRBJ2-1	-	CASSSSNTRGQQFF	TGTGCCAGCAGCTCCTCGAACACTCGGGGCCAGCAGTTCTTC
TRBV7-3	-	TRBJ2-3	-	CASSARGSGSTDTQYF	TGTGCCAGCAGCGCAAGAGGGAGCGGTAGCACAGATACGCAGTATTTT
TRBV23-1	few	TRBJ2-7	-	CASMSEYEQYF	TGCGCCAGCATGTCCGAGTACGAGCAGTACTTC
TRBV28	-	TRBJ2-6	-	CASSFSGGGANVLTF	TGTGCCAGCAGTTTTTCTGGGGGCGGGGCCAACGTCCTGACTTTC
TRBV30	-	TRBJ1-3	-	CAWSVLGGNTIYF	TGTGCCTGGAGTGTACTAGGGGGAAACACCATATATTTT
TRBV30	-	TRBJ1-5	-	CAWSVGGASNQPQHF	TGTGCCTGGAGTGTAGGGGGGGCAAGCAATCAGCCCCAGCATTTT
TRBV14	few	TRBJ1-1	-	CASSQLGFRTEAFF	TGTGCCAGCAGCCAATTAGGGTTTCGCACTGAAGCTTTCTTT
TRBV28	few	TRBJ2-7	TRBD2	CASSLSGASYEQYF	TGTGCCAGCAGTCTTAGCGGGGCATCCTACGAGCAGTACTTC
TRBV19	-	TRBJ1-2	-	CASSSRTDGYTF	TGTGCCAGTAGTTCACGGACAGATGGCTACACCTTC
TRBV10-3	few	TRBJ2-1	-	CAITEGGGSYNEQFF	TGTGCCATCACCGAAGGCGGAGGGTCCTACAATGAGCAGTTCTTC
TRBV6-5	-	TRBJ2-3	-	CASSYSGPYTDTQYF	TGTGCCAGCAGTTACTCCGGGCCCTACACAGATACGCAGTATTTT
TRBV13	few	TRBJ2-3	-	CASTPGQFTDTQYF	TGTGCCAGCACCCCAGGGCAGTTCACAGATACGCAGTATTTT
TRBV7-9	-	TRBJ2-3	-	CASEGQGADTQYF	TGTGCCAGTGAGGGGCAGGGCGCAGATACGCAGTATTTT
TRBV6-1	once	TRBJ1-2	-	CASILLADYGYTF	TGTGCCAGCATCCTTCTGGCGGACTATGGCTACACCTTC
TRBV29-1	few	TRBJ2-7	-	CSVEKWVRTSYEQYF	TGCAGCGTTGAAAAATGGGTCAGGACCTCCTACGAGCAGTACTTC
TRBV5-4	few	TRBJ1-1	TRBD1	CASSLGDRVNTEAFF	TGTGCCAGCAGCTTGGGGGACAGAGTGAACACTGAAGCTTTCTTT
TRBV7-6	few	TRBJ1-4	-	CASSRPGDLGEKLFF	TGTGCCAGCAGCCGACCCGGAGACCTAGGGGAAAAACTGTTTTTT
TRBV6-5	few	TRBJ2-3	-	CASSYARPDTDTQYF	TGTGCCAGCAGTTACGCTAGACCTGACACAGATACGCAGTATTTT